This section outlines one T cell receptor (beta chain) sequence together with its context. V gave up 3 bases and J gave up 4 bases; unmatched junction bases: 6. Per the germline V gene, CDR1 is LGHNA and CDR2 is YSLEER. The CDR3 sequence is 15 residues long. The sample comes from a study of blood T cell repertoires in COVID-19. Across the study: Sites across the United States, Italy and Spain contributed samples from acute and convalescent COVID-19. The cDNA or gDNA used as material had been derived from T cells, B-cell-depleted T cells, or PBMCs.

Those enrolled, adults aged about 18 to 89 years, came from 24 US areas. Assay used: immunoSEQ multiplex PCR; TCRdb lists only in-frame clones, some missing. Among some 270,000 clones, almost 85% were seen once, and the ten largest hold about 9.3%. Specimen: PBMCs or T cells enriched from blood (not recorded which). The V gene is TRBV4-3, the J gene TRBJ1-2; 9 positions agree with TRBD1. The sequence derives from a woman aged 45-65 years with acute COVID-19. CDR3 coding DNA: TGCGCCAGCAGCCACGACAGGGGGGAAACCTATGGCTACACCTTC. Amino acid sequence: CASSHDRGETYGYTF.